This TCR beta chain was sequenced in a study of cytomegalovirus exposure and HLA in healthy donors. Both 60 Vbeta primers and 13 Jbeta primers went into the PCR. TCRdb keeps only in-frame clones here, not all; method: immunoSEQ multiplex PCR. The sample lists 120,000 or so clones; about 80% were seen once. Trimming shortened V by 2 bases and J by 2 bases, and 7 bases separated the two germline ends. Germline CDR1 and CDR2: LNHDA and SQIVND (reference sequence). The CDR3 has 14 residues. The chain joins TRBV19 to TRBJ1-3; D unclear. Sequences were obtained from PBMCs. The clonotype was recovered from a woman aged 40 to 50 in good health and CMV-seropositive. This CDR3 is CASSISTAGNTIYF. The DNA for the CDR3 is TGTGCCAGTAGTATAAGCACAGCTGGAAACACCATATATTTT.